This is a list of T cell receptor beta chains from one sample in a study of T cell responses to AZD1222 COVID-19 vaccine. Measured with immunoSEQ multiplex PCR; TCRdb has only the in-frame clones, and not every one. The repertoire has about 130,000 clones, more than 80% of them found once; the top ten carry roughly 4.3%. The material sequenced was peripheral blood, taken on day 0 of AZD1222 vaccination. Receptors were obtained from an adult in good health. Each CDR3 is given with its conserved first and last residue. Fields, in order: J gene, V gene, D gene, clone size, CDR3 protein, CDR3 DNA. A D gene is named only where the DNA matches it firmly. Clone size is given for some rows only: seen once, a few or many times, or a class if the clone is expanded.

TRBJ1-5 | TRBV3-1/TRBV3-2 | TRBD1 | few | CASSSLGQGGNQPQHF | TGTGCCAGCAGCTCCCTCGGACAGGGTGGCAATCAGCCCCAGCATTTT
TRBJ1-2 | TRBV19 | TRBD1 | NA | CASSTGTGNNYGYTF | TGTGCCAGTAGTACCGGGACAGGGAACAACTATGGCTACACCTTC
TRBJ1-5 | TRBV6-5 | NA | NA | CASRGESSNQPQHF | TGTGCCAGCAGGGGAGAATCTAGCAATCAGCCCCAGCATTTT
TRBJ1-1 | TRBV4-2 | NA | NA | CASSPTLGGMGANTEAFF | TGTGCCAGCAGCCCGACCCTGGGGGGAATGGGGGCGAACACTGAAGCTTTCTTT
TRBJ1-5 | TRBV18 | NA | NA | CASSPGLSALEQHF | TGTGCCAGCTCACCGGGGTTATCGGCCCTAGAACAGCATTTT
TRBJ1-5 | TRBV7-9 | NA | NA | CASSSISSGNQPQHF | TGTGCCAGCAGCTCCATTAGCTCGGGCAATCAGCCCCAGCATTTT
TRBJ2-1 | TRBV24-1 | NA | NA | CATSDFRLGSNEQFF | TGTGCCACCAGTGATTTTAGGCTTGGAAGCAATGAGCAGTTCTTC
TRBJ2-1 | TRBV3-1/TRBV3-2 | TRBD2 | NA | CASSPQKARPSGGNNEQFF | TGTGCCAGCAGCCCCCAGAAAGCCCGCCCTAGCGGGGGGAACAATGAGCAGTTCTTC
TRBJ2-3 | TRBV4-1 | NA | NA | CASSQAQGIRGDTQYF | TGCGCCAGCAGCCAAGCGCAGGGAATAAGGGGAGATACGCAGTATTTT
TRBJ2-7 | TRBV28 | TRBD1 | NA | CASSFLDRLSYEQYF | TGTGCCAGCAGTTTTTTGGACAGGCTGTCTTACGAGCAGTACTTC
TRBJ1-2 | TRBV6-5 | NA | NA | CASTFGGAPFYGYTF | TGTGCCAGCACATTCGGCGGGGCACCGTTCTATGGCTACACCTTC
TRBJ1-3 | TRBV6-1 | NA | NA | CASSDSTSRLAASGNTIYF | TGTGCCAGCAGTGATTCCACTAGTAGACTCGCCGCCTCTGGAAACACCATATATTTT
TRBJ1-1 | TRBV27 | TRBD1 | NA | CASSPDRGLGNTEAFF | TGTGCCAGCAGTCCCGACAGGGGGCTGGGGAACACTGAAGCTTTCTTT
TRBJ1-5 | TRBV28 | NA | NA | CASSRRTDSNQPQHF | TGTGCCAGCAGCCGCCGGACAGATAGCAATCAGCCCCAGCATTTT
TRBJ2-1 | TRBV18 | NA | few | CASSPGGASYNEQFF | TGTGCCAGCTCACCGGGGGGGGCCTCCTACAATGAGCAGTTCTTC
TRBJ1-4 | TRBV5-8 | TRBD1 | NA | CASSLGDRAGEKLFF | TGTGCCAGCAGCTTGGGAGACAGGGCGGGTGAAAAACTGTTTTTT
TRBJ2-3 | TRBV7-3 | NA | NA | CASAAQGSDTQYF | TGTGCCAGCGCCGCCCAGGGCTCAGATACGCAGTATTTT
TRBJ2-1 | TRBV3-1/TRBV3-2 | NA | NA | CASSHGRNGAQFF | TGTGCCAGCAGCCACGGACGAAACGGTGCGCAGTTCTTC
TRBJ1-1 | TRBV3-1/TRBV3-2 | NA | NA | CASSQLGDTEAFF | TGTGCCAGCAGCCAACTAGGAGACACTGAAGCTTTCTTT
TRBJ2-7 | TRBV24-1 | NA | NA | CATSAGGSTGFEQYF | TGTGCCACCAGTGCCGGGGGCTCGACAGGGTTTGAGCAGTACTTC
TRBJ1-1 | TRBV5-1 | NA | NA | CASTRSEFNTEAFF | TGCGCCAGCACTCGTTCAGAGTTCAACACTGAAGCTTTCTTT
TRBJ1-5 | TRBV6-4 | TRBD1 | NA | CASSEGQGNQPQHF | TGTGCCAGCAGTGAAGGACAGGGCAATCAGCCCCAGCATTTT
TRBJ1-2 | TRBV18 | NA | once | CASSPTRAGITSSYGYTF | TGTGCCAGCTCCCCAACCCGGGCAGGGATAACCTCGTCCTATGGCTACACCTTC
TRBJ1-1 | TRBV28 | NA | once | CASSSLTGFVTEAFF | TGTGCCAGCAGTTCCTTGACAGGTTTCGTCACTGAAGCTTTCTTT
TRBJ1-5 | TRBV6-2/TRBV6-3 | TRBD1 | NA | CASSYLPGQGRNQPQHF | TGTGCCAGCAGTTACTTACCCGGACAGGGTCGCAATCAGCCCCAGCATTTT
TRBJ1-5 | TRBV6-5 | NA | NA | CASGGNREQPQHF | TGTGCCAGTGGGGGGAACAGGGAACAGCCCCAGCATTTT
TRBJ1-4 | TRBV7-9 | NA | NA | CASSSYREATEKLFF | TGTGCCAGCAGCTCTTACAGGGAAGCGACAGAAAAACTGTTTTTT
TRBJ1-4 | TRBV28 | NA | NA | CASSPTGFNEKLFF | TGTGCCAGCAGCCCAACAGGGTTTAATGAAAAACTGTTTTTT
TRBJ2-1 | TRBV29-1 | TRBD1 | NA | CSANGQGITNEQFF | TGCAGCGCCAATGGACAGGGTATTACCAATGAGCAGTTCTTC
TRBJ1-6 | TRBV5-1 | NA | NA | CASSPGAGSPLHF | TGCGCCAGCAGCCCCGGGGCGGGTTCACCCCTCCACTTT
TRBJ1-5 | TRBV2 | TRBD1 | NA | CASSERGPNQPQHF | TGTGCCAGCAGTGAAAGGGGGCCCAATCAGCCCCAGCATTTT
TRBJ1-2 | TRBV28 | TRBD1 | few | CASRGQPNYGYTF | TGTGCCAGCAGGGGACAGCCTAACTATGGCTACACCTTC
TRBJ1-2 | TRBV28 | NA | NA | CASSLYGPGKSNGYTF | TGTGCCAGCAGTTTATACGGCCCCGGGAAGAGTAATGGCTACACCTTC
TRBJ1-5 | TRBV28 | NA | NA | CASSSLGGGNQPQHF | TGTGCCAGCAGCTCCCTGGGGGGGGGCAATCAGCCCCAGCATTTT
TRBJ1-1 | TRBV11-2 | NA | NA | CASSFRPNTEAFF | TGTGCCAGCAGCTTTCGCCCGAACACTGAAGCTTTCTTT
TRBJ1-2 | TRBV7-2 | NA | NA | CASSLGPLDYGYTF | TGTGCCAGCAGCTTAGGTCCACTTGACTATGGCTACACCTTC
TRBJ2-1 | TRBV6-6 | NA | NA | CASFEVSYNEQFF | TGTGCCAGCTTCGAGGTGAGCTACAATGAGCAGTTCTTC
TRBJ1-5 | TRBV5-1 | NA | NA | CASRQGTTRNQPQHF | TGCGCCAGCAGGCAGGGGACGACGCGCAATCAGCCCCAGCATTTT
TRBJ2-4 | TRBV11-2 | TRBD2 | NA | CASSPWEGQNIQYF | TGTGCCAGCAGCCCTTGGGAGGGTCAAAACATTCAGTACTTC
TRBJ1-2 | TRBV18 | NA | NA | CASSPQTGLLSGYTF | TGTGCCAGCTCACCACAAACAGGGCTGCTATCCGGCTACACCTTC
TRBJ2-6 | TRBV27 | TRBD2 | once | CASLGGGLGANVLTF | TGTGCCAGCCTCGGGGGGGGCCTGGGGGCCAACGTCCTGACTTTC
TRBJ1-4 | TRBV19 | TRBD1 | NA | CASASTGGKGKLFF | TGTGCCAGTGCTTCGACAGGGGGGAAGGGAAAACTGTTTTTT